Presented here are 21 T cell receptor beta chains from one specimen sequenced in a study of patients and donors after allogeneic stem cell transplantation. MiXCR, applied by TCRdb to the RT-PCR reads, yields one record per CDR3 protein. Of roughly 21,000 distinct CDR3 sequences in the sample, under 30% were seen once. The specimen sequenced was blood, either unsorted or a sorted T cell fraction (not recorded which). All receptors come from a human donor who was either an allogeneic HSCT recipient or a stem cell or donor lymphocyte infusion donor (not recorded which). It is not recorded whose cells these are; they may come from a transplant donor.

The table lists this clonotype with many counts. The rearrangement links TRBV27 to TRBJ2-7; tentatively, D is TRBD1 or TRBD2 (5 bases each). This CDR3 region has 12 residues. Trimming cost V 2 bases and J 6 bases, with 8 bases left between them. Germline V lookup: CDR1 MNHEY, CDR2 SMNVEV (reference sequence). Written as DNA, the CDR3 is TGTGCCAGCAGTTTACGGGACGGCGAGCAGTACTTC. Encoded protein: CASSLRDGEQYF.

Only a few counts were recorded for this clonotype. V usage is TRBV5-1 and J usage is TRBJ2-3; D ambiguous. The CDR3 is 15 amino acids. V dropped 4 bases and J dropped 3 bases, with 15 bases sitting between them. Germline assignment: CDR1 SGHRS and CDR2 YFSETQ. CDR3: CASSIPGRVTDTQYF. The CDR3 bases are TGCGCCAGCAGCATCCCGGGCCGAGTGACAGATACGCAGTATTTT. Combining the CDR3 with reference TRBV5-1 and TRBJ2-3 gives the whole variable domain KAGVTQTPRYLIKTRGQQVTLSCSPISGHRSVSWYQQTPGQGLQFLFEYFSETQRNKGNFPGRFSGRQFSNSRSEMNVSTLELGDSALYLCASSIPGRVTDTQYFGPGTRLTVL.

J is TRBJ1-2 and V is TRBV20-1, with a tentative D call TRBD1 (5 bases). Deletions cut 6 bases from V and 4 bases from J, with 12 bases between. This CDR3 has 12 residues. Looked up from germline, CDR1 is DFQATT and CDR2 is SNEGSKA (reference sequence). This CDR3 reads CSARPGTYGYTF. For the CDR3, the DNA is TGCAGTGCCCGGCCAGGGACCTATGGCTACACCTTC.

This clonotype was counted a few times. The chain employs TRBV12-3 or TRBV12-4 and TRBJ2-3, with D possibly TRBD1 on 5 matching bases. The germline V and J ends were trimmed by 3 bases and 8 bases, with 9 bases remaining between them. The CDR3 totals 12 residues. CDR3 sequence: CASSLAQGTQYF. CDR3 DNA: TGTGCCAGCAGTTTGGCCCAGGGTACGCAGTATTTT.

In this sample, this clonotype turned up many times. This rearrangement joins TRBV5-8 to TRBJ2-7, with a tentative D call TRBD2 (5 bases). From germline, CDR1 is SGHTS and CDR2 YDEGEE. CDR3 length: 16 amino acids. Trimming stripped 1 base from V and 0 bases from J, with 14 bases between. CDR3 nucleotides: TGTGCCAGCAGCTTGCCTTATAGCGTCGCCTCCTACGAGCAGTACTTC. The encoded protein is CASSLPYSVASYEQYF. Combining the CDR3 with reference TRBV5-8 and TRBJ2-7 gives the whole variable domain EAGVTQSPTHLIKTRGQQATLRCSPISGHTSVYWYQQALGLGLQFLLWYDEGEERNRGNFPPRFSGRQFPNYSSELNVNALELEDSALYLCASSLPYSVASYEQYFGPGTRLTVT.

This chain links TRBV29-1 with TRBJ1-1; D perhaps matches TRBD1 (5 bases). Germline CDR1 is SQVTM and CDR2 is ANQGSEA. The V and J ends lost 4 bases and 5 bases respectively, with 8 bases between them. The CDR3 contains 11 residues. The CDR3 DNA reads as TGCAGCGTTGGTGGGGGGACTGAAGCTTTCTTT. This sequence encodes CSVGGGTEAFF.

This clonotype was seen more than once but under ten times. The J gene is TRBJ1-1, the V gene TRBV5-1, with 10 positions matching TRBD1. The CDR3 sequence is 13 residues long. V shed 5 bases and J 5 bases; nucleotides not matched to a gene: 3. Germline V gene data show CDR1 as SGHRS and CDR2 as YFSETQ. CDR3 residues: CASRGTGDTEAFF. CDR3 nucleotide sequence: TGCGCCAGCAGAGGGACAGGGGATACTGAAGCTTTCTTT.

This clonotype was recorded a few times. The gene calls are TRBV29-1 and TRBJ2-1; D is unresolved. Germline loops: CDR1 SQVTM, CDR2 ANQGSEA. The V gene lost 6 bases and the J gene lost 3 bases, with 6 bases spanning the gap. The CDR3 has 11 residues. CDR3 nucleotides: TGCAGCGTATGCAGCTACAATGAGCAGTTCTTC. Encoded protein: CSVCSYNEQFF.

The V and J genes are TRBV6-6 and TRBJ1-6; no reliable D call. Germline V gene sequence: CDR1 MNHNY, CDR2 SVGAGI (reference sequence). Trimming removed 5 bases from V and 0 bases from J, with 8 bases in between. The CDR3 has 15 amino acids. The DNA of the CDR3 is TGTGCCAGCAGTGTCAGGAGCTCCTATAATTCACCCCTCCACTTT. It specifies CASSVRSSYNSPLHF.

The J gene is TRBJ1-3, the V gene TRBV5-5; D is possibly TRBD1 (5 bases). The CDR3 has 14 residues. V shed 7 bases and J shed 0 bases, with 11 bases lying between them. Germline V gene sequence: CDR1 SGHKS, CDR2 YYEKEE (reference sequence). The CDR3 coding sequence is TGTGCCAGCGGGGGAGGGTACTCTGGAAACACCATATATTTT. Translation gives CASGGGYSGNTIYF.

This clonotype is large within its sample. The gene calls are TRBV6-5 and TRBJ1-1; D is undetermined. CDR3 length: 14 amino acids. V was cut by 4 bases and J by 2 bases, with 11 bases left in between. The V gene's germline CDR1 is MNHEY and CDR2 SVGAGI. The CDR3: CASSSGRTNTEAFF. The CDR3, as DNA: TGTGCCAGCAGTTCAGGACGGACTAACACTGAAGCTTTCTTT.

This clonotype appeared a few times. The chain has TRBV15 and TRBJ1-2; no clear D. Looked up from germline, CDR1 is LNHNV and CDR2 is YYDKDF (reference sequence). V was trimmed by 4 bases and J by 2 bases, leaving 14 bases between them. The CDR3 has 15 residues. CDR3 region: CATSKVTSRNYGYTF. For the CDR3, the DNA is TGTGCCACCAGCAAAGTGACTAGCAGGAACTATGGCTACACCTTC.

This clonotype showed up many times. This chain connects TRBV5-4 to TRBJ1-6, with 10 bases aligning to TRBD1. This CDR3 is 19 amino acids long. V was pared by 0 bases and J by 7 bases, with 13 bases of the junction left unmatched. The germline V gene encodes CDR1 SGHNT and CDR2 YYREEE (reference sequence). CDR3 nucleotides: TGTGCCAGCAGCTTGGGGGGCCGGACACCGGGACAGGGGAATTCACCCCTCCACTTT. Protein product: CASSLGGRTPGQGNSPLHF.

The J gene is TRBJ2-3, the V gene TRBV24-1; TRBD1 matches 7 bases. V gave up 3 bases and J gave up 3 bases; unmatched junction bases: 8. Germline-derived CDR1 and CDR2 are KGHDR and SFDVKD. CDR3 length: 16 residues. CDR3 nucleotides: TGTGCCACCAGTGATCTTGGGGCAGGGGGAACAGATACGCAGTATTTT. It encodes CATSDLGAGGTDTQYF.

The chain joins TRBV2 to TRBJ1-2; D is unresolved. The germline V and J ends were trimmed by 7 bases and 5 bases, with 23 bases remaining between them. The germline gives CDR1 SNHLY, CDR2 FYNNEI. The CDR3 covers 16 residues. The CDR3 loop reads CASIRGSRAKVYGYTF. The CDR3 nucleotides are TGTGCCAGCATCAGAGGGTCTAGGGCCAAGGTATATGGCTACACCTTC.

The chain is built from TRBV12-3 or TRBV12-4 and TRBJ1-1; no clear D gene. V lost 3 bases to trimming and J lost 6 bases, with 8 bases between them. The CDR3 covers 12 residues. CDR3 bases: TGTGCCAGCAGTTTTATAGGTGCTGAAGCTTTCTTT. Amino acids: CASSFIGAEAFF.

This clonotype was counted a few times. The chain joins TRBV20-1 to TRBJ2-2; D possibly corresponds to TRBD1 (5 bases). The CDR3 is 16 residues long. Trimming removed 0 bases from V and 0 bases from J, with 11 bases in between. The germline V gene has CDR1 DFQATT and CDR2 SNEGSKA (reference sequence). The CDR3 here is CSARDLATANTGELFF. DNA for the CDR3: TGCAGTGCTAGAGACCTGGCGACAGCGAACACCGGGGAGCTGTTTTTT.

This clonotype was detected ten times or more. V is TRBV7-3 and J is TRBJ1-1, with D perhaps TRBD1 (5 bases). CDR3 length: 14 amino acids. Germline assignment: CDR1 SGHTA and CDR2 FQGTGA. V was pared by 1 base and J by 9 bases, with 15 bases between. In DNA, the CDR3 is TGTGCCAGCAGCTTAATAGGGACTGACGAGAAAGCTTTCTTT. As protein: CASSLIGTDEKAFF.

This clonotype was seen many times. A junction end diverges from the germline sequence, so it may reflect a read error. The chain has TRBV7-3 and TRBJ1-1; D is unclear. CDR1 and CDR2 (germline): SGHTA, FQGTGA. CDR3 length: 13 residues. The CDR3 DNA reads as TGTGCCAGCAGCCTAACAACGAACACTGAAGCTTTCTTT. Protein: CASSLTTNTEAFF.

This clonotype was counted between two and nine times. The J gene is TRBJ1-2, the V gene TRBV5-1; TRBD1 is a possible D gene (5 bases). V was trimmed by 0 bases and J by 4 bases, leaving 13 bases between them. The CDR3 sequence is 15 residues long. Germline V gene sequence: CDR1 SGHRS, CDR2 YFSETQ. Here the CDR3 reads CASSLERGGSYGYTF. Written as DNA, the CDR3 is TGCGCCAGCAGCTTGGAGCGGGGCGGGAGCTATGGCTACACCTTC.

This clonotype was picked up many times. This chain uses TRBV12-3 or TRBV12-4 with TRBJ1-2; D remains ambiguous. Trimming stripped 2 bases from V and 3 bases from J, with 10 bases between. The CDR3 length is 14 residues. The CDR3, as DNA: TGTGCCAGCAGTTTACAGGCCGCCGACTATGGCTACACCTTC. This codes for CASSLQAADYGYTF.